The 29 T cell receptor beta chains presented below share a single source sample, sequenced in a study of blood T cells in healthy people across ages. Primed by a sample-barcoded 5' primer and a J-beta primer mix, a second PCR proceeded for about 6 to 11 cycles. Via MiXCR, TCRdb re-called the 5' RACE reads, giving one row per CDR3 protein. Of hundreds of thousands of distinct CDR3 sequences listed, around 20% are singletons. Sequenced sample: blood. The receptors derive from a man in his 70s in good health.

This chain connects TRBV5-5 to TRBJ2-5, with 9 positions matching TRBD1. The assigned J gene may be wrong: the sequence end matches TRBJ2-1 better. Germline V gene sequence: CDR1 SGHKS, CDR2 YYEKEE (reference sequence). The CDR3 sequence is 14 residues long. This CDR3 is CASSTMTGGGEQFF. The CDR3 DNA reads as TGTGCCAGCAGCACCATGACAGGGGGGGGTGAGCAGTTCTTC.

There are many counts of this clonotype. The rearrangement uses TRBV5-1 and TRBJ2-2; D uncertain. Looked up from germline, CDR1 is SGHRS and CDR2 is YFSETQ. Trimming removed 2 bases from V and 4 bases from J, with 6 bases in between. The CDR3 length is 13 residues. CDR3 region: CASSFPLTGELFF. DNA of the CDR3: TGCGCCAGCAGCTTCCCACTCACCGGGGAGCTGTTTTTT.

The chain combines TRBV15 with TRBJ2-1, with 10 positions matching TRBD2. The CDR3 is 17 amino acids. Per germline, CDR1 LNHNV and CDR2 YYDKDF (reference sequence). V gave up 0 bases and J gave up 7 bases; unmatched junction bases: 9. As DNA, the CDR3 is TGTGCCACCAGCAGAGAGCTAGCGGGAGCGGAACTTAATGAGCAGTTCTTC. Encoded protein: CATSRELAGAELNEQFF.

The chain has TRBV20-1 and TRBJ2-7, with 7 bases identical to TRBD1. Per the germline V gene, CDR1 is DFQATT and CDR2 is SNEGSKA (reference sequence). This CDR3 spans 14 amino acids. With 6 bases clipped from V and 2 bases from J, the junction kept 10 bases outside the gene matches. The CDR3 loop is CSAQPRGQTYEQYF. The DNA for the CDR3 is TGCAGTGCACAACCTCGGGGACAGACCTACGAGCAGTACTTC.

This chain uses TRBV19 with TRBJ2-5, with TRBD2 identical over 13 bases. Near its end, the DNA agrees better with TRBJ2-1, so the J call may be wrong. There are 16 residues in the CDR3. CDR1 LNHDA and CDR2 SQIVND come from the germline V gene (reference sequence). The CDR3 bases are TGTGCCAGTAAGCGACCGGGACTAGCGGGACAAAATGAGCAGTTCTTC. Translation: CASKRPGLAGQNEQFF.

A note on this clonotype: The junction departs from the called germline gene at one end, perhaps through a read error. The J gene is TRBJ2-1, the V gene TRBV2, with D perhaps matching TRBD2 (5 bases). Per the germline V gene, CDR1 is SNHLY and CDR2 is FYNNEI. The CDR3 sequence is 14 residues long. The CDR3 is CASSTGSSNNEQFF. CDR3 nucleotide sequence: TGTGCCAGCAGTACGGGGAGCTCCAACAATGAGCAGTTCTTC.

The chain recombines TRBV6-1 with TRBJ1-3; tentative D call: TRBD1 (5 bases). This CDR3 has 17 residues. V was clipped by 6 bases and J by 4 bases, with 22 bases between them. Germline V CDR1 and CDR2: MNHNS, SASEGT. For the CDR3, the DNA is TGTGCCAGCAGCCCCCGGAGGGGCCTAGCTGCGGGAAACACCATATATTTT. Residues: CASSPRRGLAAGNTIYF.

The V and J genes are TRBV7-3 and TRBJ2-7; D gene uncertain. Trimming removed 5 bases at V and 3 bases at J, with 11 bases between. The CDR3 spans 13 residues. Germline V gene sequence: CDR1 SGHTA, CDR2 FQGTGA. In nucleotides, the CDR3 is TGTGCCAGCAGCGAGGACGCGGACTACGAGCAGTACTTC. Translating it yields CASSEDADYEQYF.

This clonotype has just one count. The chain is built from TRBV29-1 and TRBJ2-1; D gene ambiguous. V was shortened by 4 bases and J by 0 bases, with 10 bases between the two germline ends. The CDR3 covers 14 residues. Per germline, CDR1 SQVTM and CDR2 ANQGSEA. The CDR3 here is CSVVRVSSYNEQFF. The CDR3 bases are TGCAGCGTTGTTCGGGTTAGCTCCTACAATGAGCAGTTCTTC.

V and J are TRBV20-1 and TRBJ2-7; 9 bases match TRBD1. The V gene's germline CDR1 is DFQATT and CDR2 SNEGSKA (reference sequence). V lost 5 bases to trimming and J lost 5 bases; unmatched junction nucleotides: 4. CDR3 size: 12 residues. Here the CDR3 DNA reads TGCAGTGCTGGCCGGGACAGGGACGAGCAGTACTTC. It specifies CSAGRDRDEQYF.

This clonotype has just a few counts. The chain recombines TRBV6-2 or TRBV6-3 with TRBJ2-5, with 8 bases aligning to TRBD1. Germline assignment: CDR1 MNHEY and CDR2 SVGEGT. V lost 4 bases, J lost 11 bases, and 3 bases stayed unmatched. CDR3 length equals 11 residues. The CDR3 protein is CASSSRTGQYF. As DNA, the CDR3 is TGTGCCAGCAGTTCCCGGACAGGGCAGTACTTC.

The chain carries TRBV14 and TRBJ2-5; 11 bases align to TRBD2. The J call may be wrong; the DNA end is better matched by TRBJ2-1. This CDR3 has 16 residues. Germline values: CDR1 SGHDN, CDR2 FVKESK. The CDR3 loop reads CASSLLAGGPANEQFF. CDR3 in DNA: TGTGCCAGCAGCCTCTTAGCGGGAGGGCCAGCCAATGAGCAGTTCTTC.

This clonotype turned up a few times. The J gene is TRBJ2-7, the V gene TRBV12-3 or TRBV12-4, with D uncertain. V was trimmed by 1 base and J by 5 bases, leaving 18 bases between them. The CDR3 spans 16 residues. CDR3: CASSLEDPRVGNEQYF. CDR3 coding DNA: TGTGCCAGCAGTTTAGAGGATCCTAGGGTAGGCAACGAGCAGTACTTC.

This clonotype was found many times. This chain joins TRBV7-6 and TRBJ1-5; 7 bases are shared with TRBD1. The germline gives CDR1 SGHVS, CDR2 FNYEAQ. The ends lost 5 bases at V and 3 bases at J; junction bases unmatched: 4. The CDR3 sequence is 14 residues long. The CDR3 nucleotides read TGTGCCAGCAGCCCAGGGGGTTTCAATCAGCCCCAGCATTTT. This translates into CASSPGGFNQPQHF.

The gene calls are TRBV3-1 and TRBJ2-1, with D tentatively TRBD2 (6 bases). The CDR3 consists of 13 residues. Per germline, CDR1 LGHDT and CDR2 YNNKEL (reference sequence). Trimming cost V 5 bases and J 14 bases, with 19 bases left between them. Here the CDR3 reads CASSYTERGLEFF. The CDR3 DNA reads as TGTGCCAGCAGCTACACAGAGAGGGGACTCGAGTTCTTC.

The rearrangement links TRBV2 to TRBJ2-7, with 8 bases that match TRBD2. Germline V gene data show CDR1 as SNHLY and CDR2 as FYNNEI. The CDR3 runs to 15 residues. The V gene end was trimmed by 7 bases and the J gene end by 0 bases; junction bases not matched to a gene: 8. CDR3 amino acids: CASIPELAASYEQYF. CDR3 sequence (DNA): TGTGCCAGCATACCAGAACTAGCGGCCTCCTACGAGCAGTACTTC.

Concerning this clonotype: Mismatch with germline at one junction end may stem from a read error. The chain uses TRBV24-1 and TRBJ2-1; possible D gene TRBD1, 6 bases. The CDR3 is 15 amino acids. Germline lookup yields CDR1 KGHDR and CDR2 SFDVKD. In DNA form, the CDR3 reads TGTGCCGCCAGTTTCAGGGGTCGACCCTACAATGAGCAGTTCTTC. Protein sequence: CAASFRGRPYNEQFF.

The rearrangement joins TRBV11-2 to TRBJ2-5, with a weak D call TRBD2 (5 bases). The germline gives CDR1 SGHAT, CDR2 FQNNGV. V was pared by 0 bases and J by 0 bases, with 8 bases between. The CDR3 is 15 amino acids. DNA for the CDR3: TGTGCCAGCAGCTTAGATCGGGGTAACCAAGAGACCCAGTACTTC. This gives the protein CASSLDRGNQETQYF. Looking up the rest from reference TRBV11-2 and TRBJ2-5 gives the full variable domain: EAGVAQSPRYKIIEKRQSVAFWCNPISGHATLYWYQQILGQGPKLLIQFQNNGVVDDSQLPKDRFSAERLKGVDSTLKIQPAKLEDSAVYLCASSLDRGNQETQYFGPGTRLLVL.

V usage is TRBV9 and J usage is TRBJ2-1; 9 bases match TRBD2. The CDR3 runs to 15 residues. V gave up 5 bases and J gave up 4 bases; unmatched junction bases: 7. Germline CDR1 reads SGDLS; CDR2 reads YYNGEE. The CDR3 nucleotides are TGTGCCAGCAGACCCCTAGCGGGGTTGTACAATGAGCAGTTCTTC. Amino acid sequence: CASRPLAGLYNEQFF.

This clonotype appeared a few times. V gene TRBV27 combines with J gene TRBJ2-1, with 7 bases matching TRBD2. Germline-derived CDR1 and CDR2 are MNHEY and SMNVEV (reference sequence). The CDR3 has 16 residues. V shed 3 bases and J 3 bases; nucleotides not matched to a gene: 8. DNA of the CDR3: TGTGCCAGCAGTTTTTTGGTGGGAGGGCTCTACAATGAGCAGTTCTTC. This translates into CASSFLVGGLYNEQFF.

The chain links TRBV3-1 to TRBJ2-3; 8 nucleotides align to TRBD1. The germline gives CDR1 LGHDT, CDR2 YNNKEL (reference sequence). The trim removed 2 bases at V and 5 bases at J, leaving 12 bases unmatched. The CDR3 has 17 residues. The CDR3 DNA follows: TGTGCCAGCAGCCAAAATATTCCTGGACAGGGCATAGATACGCAGTATTTT. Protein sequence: CASSQNIPGQGIDTQYF.

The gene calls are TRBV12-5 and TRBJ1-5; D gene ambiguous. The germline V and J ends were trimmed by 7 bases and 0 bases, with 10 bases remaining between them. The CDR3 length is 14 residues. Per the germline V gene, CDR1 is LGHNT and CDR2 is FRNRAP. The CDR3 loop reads CASAIPYSNQPQHF. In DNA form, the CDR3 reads TGTGCTAGTGCCATACCCTATAGCAATCAGCCCCAGCATTTT. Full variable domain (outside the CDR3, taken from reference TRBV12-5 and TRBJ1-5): DARVTQTPRHKVTEMGQEVTMRCQPILGHNTVFWYRQTMMQGLELLAYFRNRAPLDDSGMPKDRFSAEMPDATLATLKIQPSEPRDSAVYFCASAIPYSNQPQHFGDGTRLSIL.

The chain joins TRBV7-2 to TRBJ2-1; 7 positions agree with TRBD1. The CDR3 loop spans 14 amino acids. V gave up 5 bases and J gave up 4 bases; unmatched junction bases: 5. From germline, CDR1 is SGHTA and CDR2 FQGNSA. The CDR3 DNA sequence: TGTGCCAGCAGCCCGGGACAGCAATACAATGAGCAGTTCTTC. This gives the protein CASSPGQQYNEQFF.

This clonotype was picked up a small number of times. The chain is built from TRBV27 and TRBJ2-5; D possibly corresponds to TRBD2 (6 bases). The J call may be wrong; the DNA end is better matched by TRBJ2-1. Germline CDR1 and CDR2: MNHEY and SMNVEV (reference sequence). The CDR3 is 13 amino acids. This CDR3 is CATQSAGLNEQFF. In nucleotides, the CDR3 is TGTGCCACCCAGTCGGCGGGACTGAATGAGCAGTTCTTC.

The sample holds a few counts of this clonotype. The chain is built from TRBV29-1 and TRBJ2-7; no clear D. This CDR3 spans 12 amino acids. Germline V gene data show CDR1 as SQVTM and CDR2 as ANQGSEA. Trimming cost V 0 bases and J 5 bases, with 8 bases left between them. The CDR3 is CSVEDRLDEQYF. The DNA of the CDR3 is TGCAGCGTTGAAGACAGGTTGGACGAGCAGTACTTC.

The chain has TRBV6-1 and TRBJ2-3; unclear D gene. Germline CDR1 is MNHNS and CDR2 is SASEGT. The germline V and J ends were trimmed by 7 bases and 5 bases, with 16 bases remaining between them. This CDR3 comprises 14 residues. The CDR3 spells CASNPHLARDTQYF. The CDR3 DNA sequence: TGTGCCAGCAATCCGCACTTGGCTAGAGATACGCAGTATTTT.

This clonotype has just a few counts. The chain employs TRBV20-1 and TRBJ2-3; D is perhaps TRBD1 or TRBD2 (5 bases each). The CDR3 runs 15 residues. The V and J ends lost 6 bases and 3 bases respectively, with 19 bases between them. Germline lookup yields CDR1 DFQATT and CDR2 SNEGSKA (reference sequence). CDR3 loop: CSAGRGVQLTDTQYF. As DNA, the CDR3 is TGCAGTGCCGGTCGAGGGGTCCAATTAACAGATACGCAGTATTTT.

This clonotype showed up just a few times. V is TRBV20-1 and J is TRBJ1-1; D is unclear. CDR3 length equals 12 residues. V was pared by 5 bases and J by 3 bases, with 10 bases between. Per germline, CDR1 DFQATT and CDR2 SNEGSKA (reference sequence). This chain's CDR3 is CSAYDGYTEAFF. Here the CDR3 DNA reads TGCAGTGCTTACGACGGTTACACTGAAGCTTTCTTT.

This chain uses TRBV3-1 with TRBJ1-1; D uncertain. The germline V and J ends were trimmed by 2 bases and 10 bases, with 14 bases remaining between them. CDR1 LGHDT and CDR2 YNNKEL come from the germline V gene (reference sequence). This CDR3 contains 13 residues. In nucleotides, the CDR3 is TGTGCCAGCAGCCAAACCTCCGGGATTGGAGCTTTCTTT. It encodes CASSQTSGIGAFF.